Shown below are 21 T cell receptor beta chains from a single sample sequenced in a study of blood T cell repertoires in COVID-19 (dated by TCRdb to 2020 to 2022). Receptors were amplified or captured by the immunoSEQ multiplex PCR assay. TCRdb limited this immuneACCESS table to in-frame rearrangements with V and J called. A share of clones is missing; checked studies link under half to unresolved V genes, and the rest is unexplained. Present in this sample are tens of thousands of clones, approximately 85% of which were seen just once. The ten biggest clones cover around 9% of the sample. Sequencing input: peripheral blood. These receptors were obtained from a man older than 75 with active COVID-19.

The chain is built from TRBV2 and TRBJ1-3, with D possibly matching TRBD1 (6 bases). From germline, CDR1 is SNHLY and CDR2 FYNNEI. This CDR3 has 14 amino acids. V gave up 7 bases and J gave up 2 bases, with 12 bases separating them. The CDR3, as DNA: TGTGCCAGCACAGTCGACAGGCCTGGAAACACCATATATTTT. The encoded protein is CASTVDRPGNTIYF. The full variable domain, rest sourced from reference TRBV2 and TRBJ1-3, is EPEVTQTPSHQVTQMGQEVILRCVPISNHLYFYWYRQILGQKVEFLVSFYNNEISEKSEIFDDQFSVERPDGSNFTLKIRSTKLEDSAMYFCASTVDRPGNTIYFGEGSWLTVV.

The V call is TRBV11-2, the J call TRBJ1-6; D is uncertain. The ends were cut back, 7 bases at V and 5 bases at J, with 18 bases in the middle. Germline CDR1 and CDR2: SGHAT and FQNNGV. This CDR3 is 16 amino acids long. CDR3 DNA: TGTGCCAGCACCCTGGCTGGAGCCGAGGATAATTCACCCCTCCACTTT. Encoded protein: CASTLAGAEDNSPLHF.

V usage is TRBV6-1 and J usage is TRBJ2-7; 8 bases map to TRBD1. This CDR3 contains 14 residues. Germline values: CDR1 MNHNS, CDR2 SASEGT. V dropped 3 bases and J dropped 4; count of bases not matched to a gene: 5. This CDR3 reads CASSEAGGLYEQYF. The CDR3 region has the DNA TGTGCCAGCAGTGAGGCAGGGGGCTTGTACGAGCAGTACTTC.

The V call is TRBV7-9, the J call TRBJ2-1; 8 nucleotides agree with TRBD1. Germline CDR1 reads SEHNR; CDR2 reads FQNEAQ (reference sequence). CDR3 length: 16 residues. Trimming removed 5 bases from V and 0 bases from J; junction bases left unmatched: 6. DNA of the CDR3: TGTGCCAGCAGCACGGGACAGGCTAGCTCCTACAATGAGCAGTTCTTC. Its translation is CASSTGQASSYNEQFF.

The V and J genes are TRBV7-9 and TRBJ2-7, with 7 bases lining up with TRBD1. Germline values: CDR1 SEHNR, CDR2 FQNEAQ (reference sequence). The V gene end was trimmed by 6 bases and the J gene end by 7 bases; junction bases not matched to a gene: 12. The CDR3 spans 14 residues. CDR3 amino acids: CASSSTGVVGEQYF. The CDR3 DNA reads as TGTGCCAGCAGTTCCACAGGGGTGGTAGGGGAGCAGTACTTC.

This rearrangement joins TRBV30 to TRBJ2-5; D is uncertain. Germline CDR1 GTSNPN, CDR2 SVGIG (reference sequence). This CDR3 spans 13 amino acids. With 0 bases removed from V and 0 bases from J, the gap between germline ends came to 5 bases. The CDR3 loop is CAWSVSDQETQYF. CDR3 nucleotides: TGTGCCTGGAGTGTGTCAGACCAAGAGACCCAGTACTTC.

This rearrangement joins TRBV5-4 to TRBJ1-1; TRBD1 agrees at 9 bases. There are 14 residues in the CDR3. The germline V gene has CDR1 SGHNT and CDR2 YYREEE (reference sequence). The V and J ends lost 4 bases and 7 bases, in that order; junction bases with no gene match: 8. The CDR3 sequence is CASSPWDRDNEAFF. The CDR3 region has the DNA TGTGCCAGCAGCCCTTGGGACAGGGACAATGAAGCTTTCTTT.

The chain couples TRBV7-3 to TRBJ2-2; 15 bases align to TRBD2. This CDR3 region has 18 residues. With 5 bases clipped from V and 4 bases from J, the junction kept 8 bases outside the gene matches. Per germline, CDR1 SGHTA and CDR2 FQGTGA. This CDR3 is CASSRGTSGGIPTGELFF. The CDR3 DNA is TGTGCCAGCAGCCGCGGGACTAGCGGGGGGATACCCACCGGGGAGCTGTTTTTT.

The chain is built from TRBV12-3 or TRBV12-4 and TRBJ2-3, with D hard to call. This CDR3 spans 12 amino acids. Trimming removed 4 bases at V and 3 bases at J, with 5 bases between. The CDR3 reads CASSYITDTQYF. The CDR3 nucleotides are TGTGCCAGCAGTTATATAACAGATACGCAGTATTTT.

The chain has TRBV6-5 and TRBJ2-5, with 12 bases lining up with TRBD2. This CDR3 is 14 amino acids long. Germline lookup yields CDR1 MNHEY and CDR2 SVGAGI. The V segment lost 11 bases and the J segment 0 bases; nucleotides outside the gene matches: 4. The CDR3 region has the DNA TGTGCCTCAAGGACTAGCGGGGACCAAGAGACCCAGTACTTC. The encoded protein is CASRTSGDQETQYF.

This sequence joins TRBV19 and TRBJ2-5; a weak D match, TRBD2 (5 bases). The CDR3 spans 13 residues. Looked up from germline, CDR1 is LNHDA and CDR2 is SQIVND (reference sequence). Trimming shortened V by 0 bases and J by 4 bases, and 6 bases separated the two germline ends. The chain's CDR3 is CASSIDRGETQYF. The DNA for the CDR3 is TGTGCCAGTAGTATAGATCGGGGAGAGACCCAGTACTTC.

This chain connects TRBV9 to TRBJ2-1; 9 bases agree with TRBD2. CDR3 size: 14 residues. V was clipped by 2 bases and J by 9 bases; unmatched bases: 6. CDR1 and CDR2 from the germline V gene are SGDLS and YYNGEE. DNA of the CDR3: TGTGCCAGCAGCGTCTTCAGCGGGGGGAGTGAGCAGTTCTTC. Translated, it gives CASSVFSGGSEQFF.

The chain is built from TRBV10-3 and TRBJ1-2; 8 bases fit TRBD1. V gave up 6 bases and J gave up 8 bases; unmatched junction bases: 8. The CDR3 loop spans 13 amino acids. Per germline, CDR1 ENHRY and CDR2 SYGVKD. Written as DNA, the CDR3 is TGTGCCATCAGCCGAACAGGGGGGCTAGGCTACACCTTC. Translating it yields CAISRTGGLGYTF.

CDR3 sequence reads: CASSSAGIAEAFF. CDR3 nucleotide sequence: TGTGCCAGCAGCTCAGCAGGAATCGCTGAAGCTTTCTTT. The chain recombines TRBV11-2 with TRBJ1-1; D ambiguous. This CDR3 has 13 residues. The V end was cut by 4 bases, the J end by 6 bases, with 12 bases between. Germline CDR1 SGHAT, CDR2 FQNNGV.

The chain joins TRBV7-9 to TRBJ1-5; maybe TRBD1 (6 bases). The CDR3 contains 13 residues. Deletions cut 5 bases from V and 7 bases from J, with 12 bases between. Germline CDR1 and CDR2: SEHNR and FQNEAQ (reference sequence). The CDR3 DNA reads as TGTGCCAGCAGCCCACAGGGAAGCCAGCCCCAGCATTTT. Amino acid sequence: CASSPQGSQPQHF.

The chain has TRBV3-1 (or the pseudogene TRBV3-2) and TRBJ1-3; 11 nucleotides line up with TRBD1. V lost 0 bases, J lost 16 bases, and 5 bases stayed unmatched. Germline lookup yields CDR1 LGHDT and CDR2 YNNKEL (reference sequence). The length of the CDR3 is 13 residues. The chain's CDR3 is CASSQDPGTGGYF. CDR3 coding DNA: TGTGCCAGCAGCCAAGACCCCGGGACAGGGGGGTATTTT.

This clone was found a few times. The chain links TRBV2 to TRBJ2-7; the match to TRBD2 covers 13 bases. J lost 6 bases, V lost 4 bases, and 3 bases had no gene match. CDR1 and CDR2 from the germline V gene are SNHLY and FYNNEI. The CDR3 totals 14 residues. The CDR3 reads CASSGGLAGTEQYF. For the CDR3, the DNA is TGTGCCAGCAGTGGGGGACTAGCGGGGACCGAGCAGTACTTC.

Comments on this clone: The junction shows a germline mismatch at one end, possibly a read error. This CDR3 is CASSLDDRGRGGDTIYF. For the CDR3, the DNA is TGTGCCAGCAGCTTAGACGACAGGGGGCGGGGTGGAGACACCATATATTTT. The chain employs TRBV7-8 and TRBJ1-3; 10 bases line up with TRBD1. The length of the CDR3 is 17 residues. Germline lookup yields CDR1 SGHVS and CDR2 FQNEAQ.

The chain joins TRBV14 to TRBJ2-7; D might be TRBD1 (5 bases). This CDR3 spans 15 amino acids. The germline V gene has CDR1 SGHDN and CDR2 FVKESK. Trimming left V 0 bases short and J 2 bases short, with 11 bases between. CDR3 sequence (DNA): TGTGCCAGCAGCCAAGATTTGGGGCGGACCTACGAGCAGTACTTC. It is translated as CASSQDLGRTYEQYF.

The chain links TRBV7-8 to TRBJ2-3; D gene uncertain. This CDR3 comprises 15 residues. Trimming cost V 3 bases and J 6 bases, with 16 bases left between them. Germline CDR1 reads SGHVS; CDR2 reads FQNEAQ. The CDR3 sequence: CASSLGGAWLDTQYF. Written as DNA, the CDR3 is TGTGCCAGCAGCTTGGGTGGAGCGTGGTTGGATACGCAGTATTTT.

By share of the sample, this clone is medium-sized. This sequence joins TRBV19 and TRBJ1-5; TRBD1 might be the D (5 bases). V gave up 7 bases and J gave up 5 bases, with 18 bases separating them. In germline, CDR1 is LNHDA, CDR2 SQIVND (reference sequence). The CDR3 is made up of 15 amino acids. CDR3 DNA sequence: TGTGCCAGTACCAGGAGCAGGGAGGCGTATCAGCCCCAGCATTTT. It is translated as CASTRSREAYQPQHF.